Sequencing of this TCR beta chain was carried out in a study of blood T cells in healthy people across ages. In this sample, this clonotype turned up a few times. Isolated PBMCs totaled at least 6 million in each sample. Total RNA was isolated from each sample in quantities of at least 6 micrograms. PCR was performed a second time for 7 to 11 cycles using a sample-barcoded 5' primer and a J-beta primer mix. Each CDR3 protein gets one entry after TCRdb re-called the 5' RACE reads with MiXCR. The table has more than 600,000 distinct CDR3 sequences, about 25% seen once; the top ten hold under 10%. Germline trimming cut 8 bases from V and 4 bases from J; bases unmatched to any gene: 7. Germline CDR1 reads MNHEY; CDR2 reads SMNVEV (reference sequence). The CDR3 spans 13 residues. This sample also belongs to another study, concerning T cells of mothers and their children. That investigation notes: Related mother-child pairs showed slightly, non-significantly higher overlap than unrelated pairs.

The V call is TRBV27, the J call TRBJ1-1; 7 bases fit TRBD1. Sequenced sample: blood. This TCR came from a boy younger than 18 in good health. CDR3 nucleotide sequence: TGTGCCAGCCGGACAGGCTTAATCACTGAAGCTTTCTTT. Protein: CASRTGLITEAFF.